Presented here are 11 T cell receptor beta chains from one specimen sequenced in a study of neurological immune-mediated disorders. Sample time point: technical triplicate 3. Each CDR3 protein gets one entry after TCRdb re-called the 5' RACE reads with MiXCR. The repertoire holds about 44,000 distinct CDR3 sequences, with about 22% as singletons. Sequenced: PBMCs. Receptor source: a man between 60 and 75 years old with HTLV-1-associated myelopathy (HAM/TSP).

Ten or more counts support this clonotype. Here the CDR3 reads CSARDSRGHSNQPQHF. The CDR3 coding sequence is TGCAGTGCCCGGGACTCTCGGGGCCATAGCAATCAGCCCCAGCATTTT. The J gene is TRBJ1-5, the V gene TRBV20-1, with a possible D match to TRBD1 (5 bases). Germline assignment: CDR1 DFQATT and CDR2 SNEGSKA (reference sequence). The CDR3 runs 16 residues. Trimming left V 6 bases short and J 0 bases short, with 18 bases between.

This clonotype was seen repeatedly, ten times or more. The chain carries TRBV27 and TRBJ2-7, with D possibly being TRBD1 (6 bases). The ends were cut back, 5 bases at V and 4 bases at J, with 21 bases in the middle. This CDR3 has 16 residues. The V gene's germline CDR1 is MNHEY and CDR2 SMNVEV (reference sequence). CDR3 loop: CASSPDRIRGPYEQYF. CDR3 bases: TGTGCCAGCAGTCCAGACAGGATTAGAGGGCCTTACGAGCAGTACTTC.

This clonotype was counted at least ten times. This chain connects TRBV12-3 or TRBV12-4 to TRBJ2-2, with 8 bases that match TRBD2. The CDR3 length is 14 residues. Germline trimming cut 6 bases from V and 0 bases from J; bases unmatched to any gene: 0. The CDR3 sequence is CASRAGANTGELFF. Here the CDR3 DNA reads TGTGCCAGCAGAGCGGGAGCGAACACCGGGGAGCTGTTTTTT.

In its sample, this clonotype was seen many times. The chain recombines TRBV28 with TRBJ1-4, with TRBD1 as a possible D gene (6 bases). V shed 2 bases and J shed 4 bases, with 8 bases lying between them. This CDR3 region has 14 residues. Germline CDR1 is MDHEN and CDR2 is SYDVKM. The CDR3 sequence is CASSLGQLNEKLFF. The CDR3 DNA reads TGTGCCAGCAGTTTAGGACAGCTTAATGAAAAACTGTTTTTT.

The gene calls are TRBV4-1 and TRBJ2-1; 9 bases are shared with TRBD2. V lost 4 bases, J lost 6 bases, and 10 bases stayed unmatched. The CDR3 spans 16 residues. CDR1 and CDR2 from the germline V gene are MGHRA and YSYEKL. This CDR3 reads CASSRGAGGLGNEQFF. The CDR3 bases are TGCGCCAGCAGCCGCGGAGCGGGGGGTTTAGGCAATGAGCAGTTCTTC.

This clonotype was observed a single time. In DNA form, the CDR3 reads TGTGCCAGCAGTTCCCCGACTAGCGGGGGCATCTACGAGCAGTACTTC. Its translation is CASSSPTSGGIYEQYF. The gene calls are TRBV6-2 or TRBV6-3 and TRBJ2-7; 12 nucleotides align to TRBD2. Germline values: CDR1 MNHEY, CDR2 SVGEGT. This CDR3 contains 16 residues. V gave up 4 bases and J gave up 3 bases; unmatched junction bases: 7.

In this sample, this clonotype turned up many times. This chain's CDR3 is CSADPGQVYEQYF. In nucleotides, the CDR3 is TGCAGTGCTGATCCGGGACAGGTGTACGAGCAGTACTTC. The V gene is TRBV20-1, the J gene TRBJ2-7; 8 bases align to TRBD1. This CDR3 is 13 amino acids long. Per the germline V gene, CDR1 is DFQATT and CDR2 is SNEGSKA (reference sequence). V trimming: 5 bases; J trimming: 4 bases; junction bases outside the gene matches: 7.

This clonotype has at least ten counts. Relative to the germline gene, one junction end is altered; a read error may explain this. This rearrangement joins TRBV7-2 to TRBJ1-1, with 8 positions matching TRBD1. The CDR3 runs 15 residues. CDR1 is SGHTA, CDR2 FQGNSA, per germline. This CDR3 reads CASTLETGVGTEAFF. The CDR3 DNA is TGTGCCAGCACCTTAGAGACAGGGGTGGGCACTGAAGCTTTCTTT.

The chain combines TRBV20-1 with TRBJ1-2, with D possibly matching TRBD1 (6 bases). Trimming removed 6 bases from V and 8 bases from J, with 19 bases in between. The CDR3 runs to 13 residues. Germline V lookup: CDR1 DFQATT, CDR2 SNEGSKA (reference sequence). CDR3 DNA sequence: TGCAGTGCAGCGGGACAAGGGCTGGGGGGCTACACCTTC. Its translation is CSAAGQGLGGYTF.

Many counts were recorded for this clonotype. V gene TRBV20-1 combines with J gene TRBJ2-5, with 10 bases aligning to TRBD2. CDR1 and CDR2 from the germline V gene are DFQATT and SNEGSKA (reference sequence). V lost 3 bases to trimming and J lost 0 bases; unmatched junction nucleotides: 4. This CDR3 is 15 amino acids long. The CDR3 DNA reads as TGCAGTGCTAGTCCCCTAGCGGGGGACCAAGAGACCCAGTACTTC. Translated, it gives CSASPLAGDQETQYF.

Many counts were recorded for this clonotype. The chain combines TRBV9 with TRBJ1-6, with 7 bases that match TRBD1. Trimming took 0 bases from V and 10 from J; bases not matched to a gene: 4. Germline values: CDR1 SGDLS, CDR2 YYNGEE. The CDR3 has 14 amino acids. The CDR3 spells CASSVEGARSPLHF. Written as DNA, the CDR3 is TGTGCCAGCAGCGTAGAGGGGGCGCGGTCACCCCTCCACTTT.